Following are 12 T cell receptor beta chains from one sample sequenced in a study of cytomegalovirus exposure and HLA in healthy donors. PCR was performed using 60 Vbeta and 13 Jbeta primers. TCRdb's table, derived via immunoSEQ multiplex PCR, lists solely in-frame clones and lacks some. Counted here are 150,000 to 200,000 clones, about 80% occurring once; the ten biggest clones make up approximately 1%. The material sequenced was PBMCs. These receptors all stem from a woman in her forties in good health and CMV-seronegative.

This chain links TRBV5-5 with TRBJ2-6, with D hard to call. The germline gives CDR1 SGHKS, CDR2 YYEKEE (reference sequence). The CDR3 is made up of 18 amino acids. V was cut by 0 bases and J by 0 bases, with 13 bases left in between. This CDR3 is CASSLGPALGSGANVLTF. CDR3 bases: TGTGCCAGCAGCTTGGGGCCAGCGTTGGGCTCTGGGGCCAACGTCCTGACTTTC.

J is TRBJ2-3 and V is TRBV19, with TRBD2 matching 7 bases. The CDR3 loop spans 15 amino acids. Germline V CDR1 and CDR2: LNHDA, SQIVND (reference sequence). V lost 7 bases and J lost 2; bases outside the gene matches: 9. The CDR3 reads CASTPSGDPTDTQYF. The CDR3, as DNA: TGTGCCAGTACCCCGAGCGGGGACCCCACAGATACGCAGTATTTT.

This chain uses TRBV7-3 with TRBJ1-3; a weak D match, TRBD1 (6 bases). The CDR3 length is 15 residues. The germline V gene has CDR1 SGHTA and CDR2 FQGTGA. The V end lost 2 bases, the J end lost 2 bases, and 10 bases lay between the germline ends. The CDR3 here is CASSLQGTAGNTIYF. The DNA of the CDR3 is TGTGCCAGCAGCTTACAGGGGACGGCTGGAAACACCATATATTTT.

This chain joins TRBV18 and TRBJ2-1; maybe TRBD2 (6 bases). Germline CDR1 reads KGHSH; CDR2 reads LQKENI. There are 14 residues in the CDR3. The V and J ends lost 6 bases and 7 bases respectively, with 16 bases between them. The CDR3 sequence: CASSPPEGRNEQFF. CDR3 in DNA: TGTGCCAGCTCCCCTCCGGAGGGGCGGAATGAGCAGTTCTTC.

This clone was observed once. The CDR3 DNA sequence: TGTGCCAGCAGTTCGTCCGGGGGGGCCGGGGAGCTGTTTTTT. It encodes CASSSSGGAGELFF. The chain links TRBV28 to TRBJ2-2; 8 bases are shared with TRBD2. The germline gives CDR1 MDHEN, CDR2 SYDVKM. J lost 6 bases, V lost 4 bases, and 4 bases had no gene match. This CDR3 is built from 14 residues. The variable domain in full, completed from reference TRBV28 and TRBJ2-2, reads DVKVTQSSRYLVKRTGEKVFLECVQDMDHENMFWYRQDPGLGLRLIYFSYDVKMKEKGDIPEGYSVSREKKERFSLILESASTNQTSMYLCASSSSGGAGELFFGEGSRLTVL.

In the case of this clone: Germline is not matched at one junction end, which may reflect a read error. The J gene is TRBJ1-2, the V gene TRBV7-3, with a weak D call TRBD1 (5 bases). Germline lookup yields CDR1 SGHTA and CDR2 FQGTGA. The CDR3 extends over 10 amino acids. CDR3 coding DNA: TGCGTCGACAGTAACTATGGCTACACCTTC. Encoded protein: CVDSNYGYTF. Complete variable domain (other parts from reference TRBV7-3 and TRBJ1-2): GAGVSQTPSNKVTEKGKYVELRCDPISGHTALYWYRQSLGQGPEFLIYFQGTGAADDSGLPNDRFFAVRPEGSVSTLKIQRTERGDSAVYLCVDSNYGYTFGSGTRLTVV.

The CDR3 is CASSPPGVYEQYF. The CDR3 coding sequence is TGTGCCAGCAGTCCCCCAGGGGTCTACGAGCAGTACTTC. The genes are TRBV6-5 and TRBJ2-7; D perhaps matches TRBD1 (6 bases). The germline V and J ends were trimmed by 5 bases and 3 bases, with 11 bases remaining between them. This CDR3 comprises 13 residues. Germline V CDR1 and CDR2: MNHEY, SVGAGI.

A word on this clone: At one end, the junction sequence differs from germline, possibly due to a read error. CDR3 loop: CAGRRGEHEQYF. The CDR3 DNA reads as TGTGCCGGGAGGCGGGGGGAACACGAGCAGTACTTC. V is TRBV30 and J is TRBJ2-7; 8 nucleotides line up with TRBD2. In germline, CDR1 is GTSNPN, CDR2 SVGIG (reference sequence). This CDR3 is 12 amino acids long.

This clone appeared a few times. The CDR3 here is CASSEAPLAQETQYF. DNA of the CDR3: TGTGCCAGCAGTGAAGCACCACTAGCCCAAGAGACCCAGTACTTC. This chain connects TRBV6-1 to TRBJ2-5, with a weak D call TRBD2 (6 bases). Germline V CDR1 and CDR2: MNHNS, SASEGT. Trimming cost V 0 bases and J 1 base, with 9 bases left between them. The CDR3 runs 15 residues.

This clone was detected a few times. This rearrangement joins TRBV4-1 to TRBJ1-2, with 9 positions matching TRBD1. Germline V CDR1 and CDR2: MGHRA, YSYEKL. V was clipped by 1 base and J by 6 bases; unmatched bases: 6. The CDR3 runs 15 residues. CDR3 loop: CASSQVGQGIDGYTF. DNA for the CDR3: TGCGCCAGCAGCCAAGTTGGACAGGGGATTGATGGCTACACCTTC.

This clone came up a few times. This chain links TRBV7-3 with TRBJ2-1, with 12 bases identical to TRBD1. The CDR3 spans 16 residues. Trimming removed 0 bases from V and 10 bases from J; junction bases left unmatched: 7. Germline V lookup: CDR1 SGHTA, CDR2 FQGTGA. The CDR3 spells CASSLTFGDRGREQFF. CDR3 sequence (DNA): TGTGCCAGCAGCTTAACGTTCGGGGACAGGGGGCGGGAGCAGTTCTTC.

This rearrangement joins TRBV5-1 to TRBJ1-1; 7 positions agree with TRBD1. With 3 bases clipped from V and 7 bases from J, the junction kept 12 bases outside the gene matches. This CDR3 spans 15 amino acids. Germline CDR1 reads SGHRS; CDR2 reads YFSETQ. The CDR3 nucleotides are TGCGCCAGCAGCTCTCCGGGACAGCCGAGGGATGAAGCTTTCTTT. Its protein product is CASSSPGQPRDEAFF.